These 7 T cell receptor beta chains were all obtained from the same sample, sequenced in a study of blood T cell repertoires in COVID-19. Sequenced by immunoSEQ multiplex PCR; TCRdb stores in-frame clones only, minus some. The sample holds around 260,000 clones, less than 90% seen once. The sequencing input was peripheral blood. Receptors were obtained from a human donor in a cohort sampled during active COVID-19.

This chain joins TRBV19 and TRBJ2-5, with D possibly TRBD1 on 6 matching bases. V was cut by 4 bases and J by 0 bases, with 6 bases left in between. CDR3 size: 13 residues. Germline CDR1 and CDR2: LNHDA and SQIVND (reference sequence). The DNA of the CDR3 is TGTGCCAGTAGTAACAGGGACCAAGAGACCCAGTACTTC. It is translated as CASSNRDQETQYF.

The V gene is TRBV20-1, the J gene TRBJ2-1; tentatively, D is TRBD1 (6 bases). This CDR3 has 10 residues. V lost 4 bases to trimming and J lost 8 bases, with 6 bases between them. The V gene's germline CDR1 is DFQATT and CDR2 SNEGSKA (reference sequence). The CDR3 sequence: CSAKGDEQFF. For the CDR3, the DNA is TGCAGTGCTAAGGGGGATGAGCAGTTCTTC.

J is TRBJ1-2 and V is TRBV18; D is undetermined. CDR1 is KGHSH, CDR2 LQKENI, per germline. Trimming shortened V by 6 bases and J by 8 bases, and 16 bases separated the two germline ends. The CDR3 loop spans 13 amino acids. The CDR3 is CASSALEDSGYTF. In nucleotides, the CDR3 is TGTGCCAGCTCCGCTTTGGAGGACTCAGGCTACACCTTC.

This chain uses TRBV5-4 with TRBJ2-3, with D unresolved. The CDR3 contains 12 residues. Trimming shortened V by 1 base and J by 4 bases, and 4 bases separated the two germline ends. Germline CDR1 reads SGHNT; CDR2 reads YYREEE (reference sequence). Here the CDR3 reads CASSLISDTQYF. The CDR3 nucleotides read TGTGCCAGCAGCTTGATCTCAGATACGCAGTATTTT.

V is TRBV9 and J is TRBJ1-1; D unresolved. The V gene lost 2 bases and the J gene lost 3 bases, with 8 bases spanning the gap. The CDR3 extends over 13 amino acids. Per the germline V gene, CDR1 is SGDLS and CDR2 is YYNGEE. The CDR3 DNA follows: TGTGCCAGCAGCGTCCAAACTTACACTGAAGCTTTCTTT. Translation gives CASSVQTYTEAFF.

This clone came up a few times. The CDR3 DNA follows: TGTGCTAGTGGTTCCAGCGGGAGAGAGACCCAGTACTTC. As protein: CASGSSGRETQYF. The rearrangement links TRBV12-5 to TRBJ2-5; 8 bases fit TRBD2. Germline V lookup: CDR1 LGHNT, CDR2 FRNRAP. This CDR3 has 13 amino acids. J lost 4 bases, V lost 4 bases, and 2 bases had no gene match.

The chain joins TRBV11-2 to TRBJ2-4; 9 nucleotides agree with TRBD2. Germline lookup yields CDR1 SGHAT and CDR2 FQNNGV. Germline trimming cut 3 bases from V and 9 bases from J; bases unmatched to any gene: 6. This CDR3 comprises 14 residues. The CDR3 nucleotides read TGTGCCAGCAGCTTTGCGGGAGGGCGTCGCATTCAGTACTTC. It yields the protein CASSFAGGRRIQYF.